Detailed here is one T cell receptor beta chain. Its antigen is not known. Sequenced by immunoSEQ multiplex PCR; TCRdb stores in-frame clones only, minus some. The sample records around 30,000 clones, about 89% being singletons. The data originate from a study of PD-1 blockade in classical Hodgkin lymphoma. The time point is: newly diagnosed, previously untreated cHL patient sample. Out of thawed PBMCs, magnetic negative selection purified CD4+ T cells. It was PBMCs in newly diagnosed, untreated classical Hodgkin lymphoma that served as comparison. Germline lookup yields CDR1 SGHAT and CDR2 FQNNGV. Trimming pared 3 bases from V and 7 bases from J, leaving 15 bases between. The length of the CDR3 is 15 residues. Study conclusions and caveats: Undefined causes, possibly disease activity or prior therapy, underlie the repertoire differences. When set against healthy donors, newly diagnosed patients were reported to show lower baseline TCR diversity.

This sequence joins TRBV11-2 and TRBJ2-2; perhaps TRBD1 as D (6 bases). The clonotype originates from a human donor with classical Hodgkin lymphoma. Sequences were obtained from CD4+ T cells from blood. CDR3 nucleotide sequence: TGTGCCAGCAGCTTCCGACAGGCTCCAGGCGGGGAGCTGTTTTTT. Translating gives CASSFRQAPGGELFF.